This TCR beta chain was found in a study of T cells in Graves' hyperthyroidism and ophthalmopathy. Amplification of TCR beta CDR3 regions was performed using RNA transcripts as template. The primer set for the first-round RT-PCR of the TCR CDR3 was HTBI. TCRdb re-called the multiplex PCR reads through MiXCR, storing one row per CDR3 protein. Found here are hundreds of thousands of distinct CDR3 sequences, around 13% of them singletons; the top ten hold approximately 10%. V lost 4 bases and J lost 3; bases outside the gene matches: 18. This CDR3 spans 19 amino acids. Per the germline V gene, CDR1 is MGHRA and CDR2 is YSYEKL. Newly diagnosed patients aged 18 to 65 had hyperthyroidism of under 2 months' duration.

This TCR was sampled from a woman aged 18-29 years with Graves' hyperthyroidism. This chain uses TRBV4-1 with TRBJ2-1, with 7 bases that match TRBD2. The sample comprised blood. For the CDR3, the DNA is TGCGCCAGCAGCCCAGCGGGAATCCTCGAACGCCCCTACTACAATGAGCAGTTCTTC. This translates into CASSPAGILERPYYNEQFF.